These T cell receptor delta chains were read from a single sample in a study of Vδ1+ human thymocytes. TCRdb re-processed the multiplex PCR reads via CATT. The table shows some 54,000 delta-chain clones, with about 15% occurring only once. Sequencing input: Vdelta1+ gamma-delta thymocytes from the thymus. The receptors shown here come from a boy younger than two who had congenital heart surgery. The CDR3 runs from the conserved cysteine through the conserved F or W. D genes are given only for firm matches. The size of a clone is reported for some rows only, either as once, few or many, or as a class for expanded clones.

abundance: few
v_gene: TRDV1
d_gene: TRDD3
j_gene: TRDJ1
CDR3nt: TGTGCTCTTGGGGAAGTTATTCCTGGGTGGGGGATGAGACTCATCTTT
CDR3aa: CALGEVIPGWGMRLIF

abundance: -
v_gene: TRDV1
d_gene: -
j_gene: TRDJ2
CDR3nt: TGTGCTCTTGGGGACCCGTACAGCGCGCGGGATTTGACAGCACAACTCTTCTTT
CDR3aa: CALGDPYSARDLTAQLFF

abundance: few
v_gene: TRDV1
d_gene: -
j_gene: TRDJ1
CDR3nt: TGTGCTCTTGGGGAACTAGGTCCGTCCATCGACGACGAAGGGCTAACCGATAAACTCATCTTT
CDR3aa: CALGELGPSIDDEGLTDKLIF

abundance: few
v_gene: TRDV1
d_gene: TRDD3
j_gene: TRDJ1
CDR3nt: TGTGCTCTTGGGGAACTCAAACGTCGGGGGATACGGGATAAGGGCGATAAACTCATCTTT
CDR3aa: CALGELKRRGIRDKGDKLIF

abundance: once
v_gene: TRDV1
d_gene: TRDD3
j_gene: TRDJ1
CDR3nt: TGTGCTCTTGGGGAACGACCTTCGCCTGCTTGGGGGACTCACACCGATAAACTCATCTTT
CDR3aa: CALGERPSPAWGTHTDKLIF

abundance: few
v_gene: TRDV2
d_gene: TRDD3
j_gene: TRDJ1
CDR3nt: TGTGCCTGTGTCATACTGGGGGATCTCATCTGCGATAAACTCATCTTT
CDR3aa: CACVILGDLICDKLIF

abundance: few
v_gene: TRDV1
d_gene: TRDD3
j_gene: TRDJ1
CDR3nt: TGTGCTCTTGGGCTCCCTACACTGGGGGATACTCCTTACACCGATAAACTCATCTTT
CDR3aa: CALGLPTLGDTPYTDKLIF

abundance: -
v_gene: TRDV1
d_gene: TRDD2
j_gene: TRDJ1
CDR3nt: TGTGCTCTTGGGGAACTTCGCTTCCTATTCGGCACCGATAAACTCATCTTT
CDR3aa: CALGELRFLFGTDKLIF

abundance: -
v_gene: TRDV1
d_gene: -
j_gene: TRDJ1
CDR3nt: TGTGCTCTTGGGGAAGAATTGGGTCGGACCCCCAAACTCATCTTT
CDR3aa: CALGEELGRTPKLIF

abundance: medium-sized
v_gene: TRDV2
d_gene: TRDD3
j_gene: TRDJ1
CDR3nt: TGTGCCTGTGACACCGTACTGGGGTGTTATACCGATAAACTCATCTTT
CDR3aa: CACDTVLGCYTDKLIF

abundance: -
v_gene: TRDV1
d_gene: -
j_gene: TRDJ1
CDR3nt: TGTGCTCTTGGGGGGCCTTCCTACGTTCTGGGGGATGGTGGTGATAAACTCATCTTT
CDR3aa: CALGGPSYVLGDGGDKLIF

abundance: -
v_gene: TRDV1
d_gene: TRDD3
j_gene: TRDJ1
CDR3nt: TGTGCTCTTGGGGAACTTTGCGATCTGGGGGATACGAGCACCGATAAACTCATCTTT
CDR3aa: CALGELCDLGDTSTDKLIF

abundance: -
v_gene: TRDV1
d_gene: TRDD3
j_gene: TRDJ1
CDR3nt: TGTGCTCTTGGGGGGCCAATACCCAAAGACTGGGGGATACACTGCTCCAATAAACTCATCTTT
CDR3aa: CALGGPIPKDWGIHCSNKLIF

abundance: -
v_gene: TRDV1
d_gene: TRDD2
j_gene: TRDJ1
CDR3nt: TGTGCTCTTGGGCCACCTACTTCCTACGGATGGGACTACACCGATAAACTCATCTTT
CDR3aa: CALGPPTSYGWDYTDKLIF

abundance: few
v_gene: TRDV2
d_gene: TRDD3
j_gene: TRDJ1
CDR3nt: TGTGCCTGTGACTCTCTGGGGGCCCGCCCCCCTGATAAACTCATCTTT
CDR3aa: CACDSLGARPPDKLIF

abundance: -
v_gene: TRDV1
d_gene: TRDD3
j_gene: TRDJ1
CDR3nt: TGTGCTCTTGGGGTTAGAAGGGGGATATCCCCCGATAAACTCATCTTT
CDR3aa: CALGVRRGISPDKLIF

abundance: few
v_gene: TRDV1
d_gene: -
j_gene: TRDJ1
CDR3nt: TGTGCTCTTGGGGAACTACCTCTTCCCTACGTTGGACTCCCGGGGGGCGATAAACTCATCTTT
CDR3aa: CALGELPLPYVGLPGGDKLIF

abundance: few
v_gene: TRDV1
d_gene: -
j_gene: TRDJ1
CDR3nt: TGTGCTCTTGGGGAATTGGGGTGGACCTTGTACACCGATAAACTCATCTTT
CDR3aa: CALGELGWTLYTDKLIF

abundance: -
v_gene: TRDV1
d_gene: TRDD3
j_gene: TRDJ1
CDR3nt: TGTGCTCTTGGGGGGATTCCACCCGGACTGGGGGCTGCGTACACCGATAAACTCATCTTT
CDR3aa: CALGGIPPGLGAAYTDKLIF

abundance: few
v_gene: TRDV1
d_gene: TRDD3
j_gene: TRDJ1
CDR3nt: TGTGCTCTTGGGGAACATGGGTACTGGGGGTCCCGAAATAAACTCATCTTT
CDR3aa: CALGEHGYWGSRNKLIF

abundance: -
v_gene: TRDV1
d_gene: TRDD3
j_gene: TRDJ1
CDR3nt: TGTGCTCTTGGGGAACTTGATCCCTTCGGGGGGGATCGGTACACCGATAAACTCATCTTT
CDR3aa: CALGELDPFGGDRYTDKLIF

abundance: -
v_gene: TRDV1
d_gene: TRDD3
j_gene: TRDJ1
CDR3nt: TGTGCTCTTGGGGAACATGGCGGGTACTGGGGGATACGCGTGAATTGGAAACTCATCTTT
CDR3aa: CALGEHGGYWGIRVNWKLIF

abundance: -
v_gene: TRDV1
d_gene: TRDD3
j_gene: TRDJ1
CDR3nt: TGTGCTCTTGGGGACTCGAGATGGCCCCAGGCGGAGGGACTTACTGGGGGATACGGGGATCCATTTCAAGTCGCCCCATTTCATAAACTCATCTTT
CDR3aa: CALGDSRWPQAEGLTGGYGDPFQVAPFHKLIF

abundance: -
v_gene: TRDV1
d_gene: TRDD2
j_gene: TRDJ1
CDR3nt: TGTGCTCTTGGGGCCCCTTCCTACGTTTGTGGGGGGCCCACCGATAAACTCATCTTT
CDR3aa: CALGAPSYVCGGPTDKLIF

abundance: -
v_gene: TRDV1
d_gene: TRDD3
j_gene: TRDJ1
CDR3nt: TGTGCTCTCGTCCTTCGTTGGGGGACGCCCACCGATAAACTCATCTTT
CDR3aa: CALVLRWGTPTDKLIF

abundance: -
v_gene: TRDV1
d_gene: TRDD2
j_gene: TRDJ1
CDR3nt: TGTGCTCTTGGGCCGCGCCTTCCTACGCCAGATACCGATAAACTCATCTTT
CDR3aa: CALGPRLPTPDTDKLIF

abundance: few
v_gene: TRDV1
d_gene: -
j_gene: TRDJ1
CDR3nt: TGTGCTCTTGGGGAACGTCCTTTCCTACTGTTAGGGGGATACGATAAACTCATCTTT
CDR3aa: CALGERPFLLLGGYDKLIF

abundance: -
v_gene: TRDV1
d_gene: -
j_gene: TRDJ1
CDR3nt: TGTGCTCTTGGGGAACTCTCCGGAACGTACACCGATAAACTCATCTTT
CDR3aa: CALGELSGTYTDKLIF

abundance: -
v_gene: TRDV1
d_gene: TRDD2
j_gene: TRDJ1
CDR3nt: TGTGCTCTTGGGGACAAGGTTCCTACTTGCGAGGACTCGACTTGGAACACCGATAAACTCATCTTT
CDR3aa: CALGDKVPTCEDSTWNTDKLIF

abundance: few
v_gene: TRDV1
d_gene: TRDD3
j_gene: TRDJ1
CDR3nt: TGTGCTCTTGGGGAACTAGTTGCAGTACTGGGGGATACATCTGACGATAAACTCATCTTT
CDR3aa: CALGELVAVLGDTSDDKLIF

abundance: -
v_gene: TRDV1
d_gene: TRDD3
j_gene: TRDJ1
CDR3nt: TGTGCTCTTGGGGAACTGAGGTTCTCCCTGGCTGGGGGATACGTTTGGACCGATAAACTCATCTTT
CDR3aa: CALGELRFSLAGGYVWTDKLIF

abundance: -
v_gene: TRDV1
d_gene: TRDD3
j_gene: TRDJ1
CDR3nt: TGTGCTCTTGGGACAACCCCCGTAGGGGGGATACCGACCGATAAACTCATCTTT
CDR3aa: CALGTTPVGGIPTDKLIF

abundance: -
v_gene: TRDV1
d_gene: TRDD3
j_gene: TRDJ1
CDR3nt: TGTGCTCTTGGGGAGAGTCTTCTCACGTACTGGGGAACCTGCACCGATAAACTCATCTTT
CDR3aa: CALGESLLTYWGTCTDKLIF

abundance: few
v_gene: TRDV1
d_gene: TRDD3
j_gene: TRDJ2
CDR3nt: TGTGCTATTGGGTCCCGTCCTGAAGGGATACCCCTCACAGCACAACTCTTCTTT
CDR3aa: CAIGSRPEGIPLTAQLFF

abundance: few
v_gene: TRDV1
d_gene: TRDD3
j_gene: TRDJ1
CDR3nt: TGTGCTCTCCGAACCTACCAGATCATACTGGGGGATACCAGCACCGATAAACTCATCTTT
CDR3aa: CALRTYQIILGDTSTDKLIF

abundance: -
v_gene: TRDV1
d_gene: -
j_gene: TRDJ1
CDR3nt: TGTGCTCTTGGGGAACTTAAGGAAACGCCGCTTGCGAAACTCATCTTT
CDR3aa: CALGELKETPLAKLIF